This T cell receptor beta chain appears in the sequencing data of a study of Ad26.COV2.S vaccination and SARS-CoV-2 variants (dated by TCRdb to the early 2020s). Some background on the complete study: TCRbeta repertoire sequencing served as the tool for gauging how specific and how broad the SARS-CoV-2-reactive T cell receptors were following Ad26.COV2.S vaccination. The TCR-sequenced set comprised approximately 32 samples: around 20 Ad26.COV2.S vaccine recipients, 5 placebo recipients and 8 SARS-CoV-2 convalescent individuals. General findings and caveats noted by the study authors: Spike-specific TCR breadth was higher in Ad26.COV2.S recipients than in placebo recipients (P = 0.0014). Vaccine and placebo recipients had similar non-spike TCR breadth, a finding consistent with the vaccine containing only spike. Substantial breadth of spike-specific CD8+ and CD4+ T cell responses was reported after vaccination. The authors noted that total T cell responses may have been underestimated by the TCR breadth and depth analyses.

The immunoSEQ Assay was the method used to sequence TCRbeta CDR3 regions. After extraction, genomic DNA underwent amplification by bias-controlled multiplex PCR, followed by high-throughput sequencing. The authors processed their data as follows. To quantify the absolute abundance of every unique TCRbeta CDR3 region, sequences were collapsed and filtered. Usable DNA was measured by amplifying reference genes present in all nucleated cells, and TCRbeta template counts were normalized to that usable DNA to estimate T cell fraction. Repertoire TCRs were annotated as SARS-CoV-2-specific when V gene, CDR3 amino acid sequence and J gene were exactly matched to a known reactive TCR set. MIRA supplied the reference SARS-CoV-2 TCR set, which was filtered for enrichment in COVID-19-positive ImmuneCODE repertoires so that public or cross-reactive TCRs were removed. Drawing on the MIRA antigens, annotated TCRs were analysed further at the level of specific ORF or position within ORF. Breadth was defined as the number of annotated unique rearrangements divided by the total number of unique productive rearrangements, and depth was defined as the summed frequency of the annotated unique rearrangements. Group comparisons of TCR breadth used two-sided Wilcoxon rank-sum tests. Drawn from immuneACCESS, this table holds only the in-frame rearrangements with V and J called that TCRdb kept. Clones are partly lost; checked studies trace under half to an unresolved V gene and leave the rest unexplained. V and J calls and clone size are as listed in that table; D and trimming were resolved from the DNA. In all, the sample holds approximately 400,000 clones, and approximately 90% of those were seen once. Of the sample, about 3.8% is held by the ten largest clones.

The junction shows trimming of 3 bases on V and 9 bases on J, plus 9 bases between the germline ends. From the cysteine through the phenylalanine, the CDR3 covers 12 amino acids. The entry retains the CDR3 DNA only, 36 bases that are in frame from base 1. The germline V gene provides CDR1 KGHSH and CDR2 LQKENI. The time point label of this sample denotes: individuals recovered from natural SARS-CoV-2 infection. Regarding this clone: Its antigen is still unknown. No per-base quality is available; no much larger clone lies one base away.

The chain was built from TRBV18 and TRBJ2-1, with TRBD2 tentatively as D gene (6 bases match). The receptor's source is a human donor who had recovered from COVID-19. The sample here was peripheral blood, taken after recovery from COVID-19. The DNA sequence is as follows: TGTGCCAGCTCACCTAAGGGAGGTGAGCAGTTCTTC. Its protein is CASSPKGGEQFF. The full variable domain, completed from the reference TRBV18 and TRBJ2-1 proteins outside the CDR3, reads NAGVMQNPRHLVRRRGQEARLRCSPMKGHSHVYWYRQLPEEGLKFMVYLQKENIIDESGMPKERFSAEFPKEGPSILRIQQVVRGDSAAYFCASSPKGGEQFFGPGTRLTVL.